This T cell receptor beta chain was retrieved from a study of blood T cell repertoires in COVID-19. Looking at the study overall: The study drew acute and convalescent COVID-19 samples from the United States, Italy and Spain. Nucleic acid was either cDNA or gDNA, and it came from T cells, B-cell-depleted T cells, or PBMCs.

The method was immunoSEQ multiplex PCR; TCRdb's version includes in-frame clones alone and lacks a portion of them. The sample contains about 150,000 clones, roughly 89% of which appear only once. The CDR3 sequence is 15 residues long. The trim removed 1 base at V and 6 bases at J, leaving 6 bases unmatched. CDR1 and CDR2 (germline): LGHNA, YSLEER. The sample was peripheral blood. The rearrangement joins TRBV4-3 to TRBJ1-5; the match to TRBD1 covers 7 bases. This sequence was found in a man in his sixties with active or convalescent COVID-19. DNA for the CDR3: TGCGCCAGCAGCCAAGGCGGGGCAGGGGGTCAGCCCCAGCATTTT. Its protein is CASSQGGAGGQPQHF.